This T cell receptor beta chain derives from a study of T-cell memory formation after mild COVID-19. Study findings and constraints: Largely, contracting CD4+ clones fell within CM and EM, and contracting CD8+ clones within EMRA. Pre-infection memory showed some responding clones, and this suggested that cross-reactive memory joined.

Germline V CDR1 and CDR2: MGHRA, YSYEKL. CDR3 length equals 15 residues. V was trimmed by 3 bases and J by 4 bases, leaving 16 bases between them. This clonotype was detected a few times. Its antigen remains unidentified. 5'RACE with constant-segment primers yielded barcoded, UMI-tagged TCR alpha and TCR beta cDNA libraries. TCRdb re-derived calls from the 5' RACE reads in MiXCR, one entry per CDR3 protein. The sample includes 300,000 to 350,000 distinct CDR3 sequences, roughly 13% of them seen just once. The chain is built from TRBV4-1 and TRBJ2-7; perhaps TRBD1 as D (6 bases). The specimen was PBMCs or a T cell subset sorted from them (not recorded which). The source is a man younger than 30 who had mild COVID-19 (a few samples of this study predate the infection). Cell type and time point are not known. The DNA for the CDR3 is TGCGCCAGCAGCCAGGGACAATCGGCCGGATACGAGCAGTACTTC. It translates to CASSQGQSAGYEQYF.